This T cell receptor (beta chain) derives from a study of T cells after yellow fever vaccination (dated by TCRdb to between 2019 and 2020). About the investigation overall: The SMART-Seq v4 Ultra Low Input RNA kit was used to prepare libraries from fractions with low cell numbers. To track T-cell clones before and after primary and booster YFV17D yellow fever vaccination, bulk TCR alpha and beta repertoires were sequenced longitudinally. Two healthy male donors made up the cohort, one aged 18 to 30 years and the other aged 30 to 40 years. Blood samples were taken at several timepoints before and after primary and secondary immunization, and bulk PBMC replicates and cell subsets were isolated.

TCR cDNA was made using 5'RACE template switching, a step that added a universal primer site and unique molecular identifiers. Priming for cDNA synthesis came from both the TCR alpha and TCR beta constant segments. Two PCR steps were used to amplify libraries, with sample barcodes and sequencing adapters being added in the second step. Libraries were sequenced on Illumina HiSeq 2500 (2x100 bp) or NovaSeq (2x150 bp). Per the authors' processing: Reads were demultiplexed and collapsed into UMI consensus sequences with MIGEC, and V(D)J alignment was performed with MiXCR. Clonotypes responding to the vaccine were identified with edgeR on replicate PBMC samples, with the criteria of FDR below 0.01 and a log2 fold change above 5 up to day 15. Each bulk clonotype received a CD4 or CD8 identity based on whether the sequenced CD4 or CD8 repertoire contained that clonotype at higher abundance. TCRdb reworked the public reads: Q25 trimming with fastp, MiXCR clone assembly, productive beta chains retained. Each CDR3 protein appears once, grouped with its most common genes and DNA. The V and J calls reflect TCRdb's pipeline rather than the authors' work. The sample table lists some 320,000 distinct CDR3 sequences, 8.7% of them with a count of one. The ten top clones hold 15% to 20% of the sample.

Points the paper makes about the study in general: A small fraction of clonotypes showed up in both the CD4 and CD8 compartments, probably as a result of convergent recombination. Computational filtering was required because FACS-sorted repertoires could contain abundant contaminating clonotypes from the bulk population. Because only a couple of donors were included in the study, the extent to which the findings can be generalized is limited. The secondary T-cell response was found to be weaker but faster than the primary response, with a peak reached on day 5 rather than on day 15. After the booster, most of the clones that had expanded following primary vaccination were detected again (almost 98% of CD4 and more than 85% of CD8), which suggests that memory was broadly maintained.

Only a few counts were recorded for this clonotype. The target of this receptor is not known. Base qualities are not provided; no much larger clone lies one nucleotide away. Sequences SGHTA (CDR1) and FQGNSA (CDR2) are obtained from the germline V gene. Germline trimming amounts to 7 bases on V and 14 bases on J, with 16 as the count of junction bases outside the gene matches. The CDR3, cysteine through phenylalanine, is 14 amino acids long. The read is trimmed to its CDR3 DNA, 42 bases read in frame from base 1. What this sample's treatment or condition label stands for: live attenuated yellow fever vaccine strain. Two biological replicates of bulk PBMCs were collected at each blood-draw timepoint. A standard Ficoll-Paque protocol was used to isolate PBMCs from peripheral blood. RNA was extracted with TriZol from bulk PBMCs, CD4 and CD8 fractions, and dextramer-positive and dextramer-negative fractions.

Rearrangement joined TRBV7-2 to TRBJ2-3, with TRBD1 matching 9 junction bases. This clonotype originated in a man between 18 and 35 years old who received the YFV17D yellow fever vaccine. Sequenced here: PBMCs, sampled on the day of the first yellow fever vaccination. The CDR3 in this case is CASKRGQGLSGGYF. The bases are TGTGCCAGCAAAAGGGGACAGGGCTTATCGGGCGGGTATTTT.